One and the same sample provided the 7 T cell receptor beta chains below, sequenced in a study of shared clonotypes between healthy human individuals. Libraries were prepared by immunoSEQ multiplex PCR; TCRdb keeps only in-frame clonotypes and omits some of them. There are some 2.1 million clones in the sample; roughly 94% occur only once, and approximately 0.13% lies in the top ten. The sample was naive CD4+ T cells sorted from blood. Subset defined: CD45RA+ positively selected. These receptors were obtained from a man between 18 and 35 years old in good health.

The chain is built from TRBV2 and TRBJ2-3; D may be TRBD1 (5 bases). Germline CDR1 is SNHLY and CDR2 is FYNNEI. The CDR3 spans 14 residues. With 5 bases removed from V and 0 bases from J, the gap between germline ends came to 9 bases. CDR3 region: CASSSTGSTDTQYF. The CDR3, as DNA: TGTGCCAGCAGTTCCACAGGAAGCACAGATACGCAGTATTTT.

In this sample, this clone turned up a few times. V gene TRBV30 combines with J gene TRBJ1-5; D remains unclear. Deletions cut 5 bases from V and 0 bases from J, with 11 bases between. The germline CDR1 and CDR2 sequences are GTSNPN and SVGIG (reference sequence). CDR3 length: 14 residues. In DNA, the CDR3 is TGTGCCTGGTCCAAGGTGTATAGCAATCAGCCCCAGCATTTT. Its protein product is CAWSKVYSNQPQHF. The full variable domain, rest sourced from reference TRBV30 and TRBJ1-5, is SQTIHQWPATLVQPVGSPLSLECTVEGTSNPNLYWYRQAAGRGLQLLFYSVGIGQISSEVPQNLSASRPQDRQFILSSKKLLLSDSGFYLCAWSKVYSNQPQHFGDGTRLSIL.

J is TRBJ2-5 and V is TRBV5-6, with D possibly matching TRBD2 (6 bases). Germline V CDR1 and CDR2: SGHDT, YYEEEE. The V end was cut by 4 bases, the J end by 7 bases, with 14 bases between. The CDR3 length is 13 residues. The CDR3 spells CASSLRDSGTQYF. DNA of the CDR3: TGTGCCAGCAGCCTACGGGACTCCGGGACCCAGTACTTC.

The gene calls are TRBV2 and TRBJ1-4; TRBD1 might be the D (6 bases). The ends were cut back, 10 bases at V and 5 bases at J, with 14 bases in the middle. Germline lookup yields CDR1 SNHLY and CDR2 FYNNEI. The CDR3 runs to 13 residues. The CDR3 DNA reads TGTGCCACAACTCAGGGGTTCAATGAAAAACTGTTTTTT. Protein product: CATTQGFNEKLFF.

The rearrangement links TRBV30 to TRBJ1-3; maybe TRBD1 (5 bases). Per the germline V gene, CDR1 is GTSNPN and CDR2 is SVGIG (reference sequence). CDR3 length: 13 residues. V was cut by 3 bases and J by 3 bases, with 9 bases left in between. The CDR3 DNA reads TGTGCCTGGAGCATGGGGGTTGGAAACACCATATATTTT. Its translation: CAWSMGVGNTIYF. Together with reference TRBV30 and TRBJ1-3, the CDR3 gives the full variable domain: SQTIHQWPATLVQPVGSPLSLECTVEGTSNPNLYWYRQAAGRGLQLLFYSVGIGQISSEVPQNLSASRPQDRQFILSSKKLLLSDSGFYLCAWSMGVGNTIYFGEGSWLTVV.

This clone was found once. Other DNA sequences in the same sample also yield this CDR3. This sequence joins TRBV10-3 and TRBJ1-4, with 8 bases identical to TRBD1. V lost 3 bases, J lost 7 bases, and 4 bases stayed unmatched. The CDR3 totals 14 residues. Germline CDR1 ENHRY, CDR2 SYGVKD. CDR3 coding DNA: TGTGCCATCAGTGACTCAGGGGGCGGTGAAAAACTGTTTTTT. Its protein is CAISDSGGGEKLFF.

This clone was detected only once. The J gene is TRBJ2-7, the V gene TRBV5-5; tentative D call: TRBD1 (6 bases). CDR1 and CDR2 from the germline V gene are SGHKS and YYEKEE (reference sequence). V lost 0 bases and J 5 bases, leaving 18 bases between the germline ends. The CDR3 totals 16 residues. The CDR3: CASSLGLFLGANEQYF. CDR3 DNA sequence: TGTGCCAGCAGCTTGGGCCTGTTCCTGGGGGCGAACGAGCAGTACTTC.